This T cell receptor (beta chain) originates from a study of blood T cell repertoires in COVID-19. Study context: Samples representing acute and convalescent COVID-19 were sourced from the United States, Italy and Spain.

Data came from immunoSEQ multiplex PCR; TCRdb stores just in-frame clones and leaves some out. The sample lists 70,000 to 80,000 clones, over 70% occurring once. The length of the CDR3 is 15 residues. V was pared by 0 bases and J by 4 bases, with 11 bases between. Germline V CDR1 and CDR2: SGHNT, YYREEE (reference sequence). The chain is built from TRBV5-4 and TRBJ2-1; the D gene is possibly TRBD1 (6 bases). The sequence came from a human donor in a cohort sampled during active COVID-19. The sequenced sample consisted of peripheral blood. CDR3 residues: CASSLAGALYNEQFF. As DNA, the CDR3 is TGTGCCAGCAGCTTGGCAGGGGCCCTTTACAATGAGCAGTTCTTC.